This T cell receptor beta chain was recovered during a study of T cell responses to AZD1222 COVID-19 vaccine. Study findings and constraints: Clonal diversity was possibly underestimated, and white British individuals and females predominated among donors. Spike-specific TCR breadth and depth rose after two AZD1222 doses. Sampled repertoires all dated from after the peak T cell response.

This clone was picked up a small number of times. Its antigen is currently unknown. Using immunoSEQ multiplex PCR, the repertoire was profiled, and TCRdb retains in-frame clones only, with some absent. The sample contains tens of thousands of clones, approximately 80% of which appear only once. The CDR3 sequence is 13 residues long. Germline CDR1 GTSNPN, CDR2 SVGIG (reference sequence). Trimming removed 3 bases at V and 1 base at J, with 9 bases between. The rearrangement uses TRBV30 and TRBJ1-2; possibly TRBD1 for D (5 bases). Sequenced material: peripheral blood, taken 28 days after the second AZD1222 dose. This clonotype was obtained from an adult who received the AZD1222 COVID-19 vaccine. In DNA form, the CDR3 reads TGTGCCTGGAGCCGGACACTTAACTATGGCTACACCTTC. This encodes CAWSRTLNYGYTF.